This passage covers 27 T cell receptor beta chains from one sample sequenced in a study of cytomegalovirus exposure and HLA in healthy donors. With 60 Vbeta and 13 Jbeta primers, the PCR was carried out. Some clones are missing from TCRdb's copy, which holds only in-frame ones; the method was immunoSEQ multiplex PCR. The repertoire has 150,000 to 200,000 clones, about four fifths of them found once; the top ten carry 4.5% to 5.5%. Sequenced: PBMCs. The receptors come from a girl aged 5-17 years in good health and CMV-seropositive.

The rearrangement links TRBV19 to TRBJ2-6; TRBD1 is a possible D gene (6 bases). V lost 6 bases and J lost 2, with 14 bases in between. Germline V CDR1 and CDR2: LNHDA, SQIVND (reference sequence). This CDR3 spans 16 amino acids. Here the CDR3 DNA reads TGTGCCAGTAGGAGCCCCCCAGGGGCTGGGGCCAACGTCCTGACTTTC. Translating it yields CASRSPPGAGANVLTF.

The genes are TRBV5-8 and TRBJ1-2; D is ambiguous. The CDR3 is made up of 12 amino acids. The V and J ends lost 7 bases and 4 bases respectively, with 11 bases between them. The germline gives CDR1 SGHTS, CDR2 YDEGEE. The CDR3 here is CASPPTGYGYTF. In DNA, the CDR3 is TGTGCCAGCCCCCCTACGGGCTATGGCTACACCTTC.

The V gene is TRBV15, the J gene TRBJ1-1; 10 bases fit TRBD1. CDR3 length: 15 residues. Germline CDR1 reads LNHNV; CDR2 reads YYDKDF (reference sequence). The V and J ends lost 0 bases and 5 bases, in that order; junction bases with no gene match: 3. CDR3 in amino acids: CATSRDKGQGTEAFF. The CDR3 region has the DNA TGTGCCACCAGCAGAGATAAGGGACAGGGGACTGAAGCTTTCTTT. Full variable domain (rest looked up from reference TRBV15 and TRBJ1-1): DAMVIQNPRYQVTQFGKPVTLSCSQTLNHNVMYWYQQKSSQAPKLLFHYYDKDFNNEADTPDNFQSRRPNTSFCFLDIRSPGLGDTAMYLCATSRDKGQGTEAFFGQGTRLTVV.

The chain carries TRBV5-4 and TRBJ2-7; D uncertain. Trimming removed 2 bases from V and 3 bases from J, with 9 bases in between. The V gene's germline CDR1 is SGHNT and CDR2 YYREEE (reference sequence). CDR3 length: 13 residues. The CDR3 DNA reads TGTGCCAGCAGCTTTGGAGAGTTCTACGAGCAGTACTTC. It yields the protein CASSFGEFYEQYF.

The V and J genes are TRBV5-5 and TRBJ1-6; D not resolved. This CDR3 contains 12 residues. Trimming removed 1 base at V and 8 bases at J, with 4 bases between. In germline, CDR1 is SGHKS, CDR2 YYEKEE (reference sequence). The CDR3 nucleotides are TGTGCCAGCAGCTTGTCAGATTCACCCCTCCACTTT. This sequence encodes CASSLSDSPLHF.

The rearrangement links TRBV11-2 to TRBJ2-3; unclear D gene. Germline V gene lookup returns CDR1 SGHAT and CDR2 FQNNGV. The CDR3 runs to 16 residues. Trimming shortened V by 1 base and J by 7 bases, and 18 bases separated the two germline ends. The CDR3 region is CASSLGKTRPDYTQYF. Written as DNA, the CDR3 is TGTGCCAGCAGCTTAGGGAAGACACGACCGGATTATACGCAGTATTTT.

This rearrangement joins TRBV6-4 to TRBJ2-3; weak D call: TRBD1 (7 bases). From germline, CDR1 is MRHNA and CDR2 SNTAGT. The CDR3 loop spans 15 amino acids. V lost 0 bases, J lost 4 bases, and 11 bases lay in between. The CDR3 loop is CASSDSEGAADTQYF. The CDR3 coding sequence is TGTGCCAGCAGTGACTCGGAGGGGGCAGCAGATACGCAGTATTTT.

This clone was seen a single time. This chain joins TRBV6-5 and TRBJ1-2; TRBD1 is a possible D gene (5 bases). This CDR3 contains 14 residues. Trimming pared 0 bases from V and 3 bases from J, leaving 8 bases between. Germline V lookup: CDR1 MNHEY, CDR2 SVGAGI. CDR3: CASSYSRADYGYTF. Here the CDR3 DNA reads TGTGCCAGCAGTTACTCCAGGGCGGACTATGGCTACACCTTC.

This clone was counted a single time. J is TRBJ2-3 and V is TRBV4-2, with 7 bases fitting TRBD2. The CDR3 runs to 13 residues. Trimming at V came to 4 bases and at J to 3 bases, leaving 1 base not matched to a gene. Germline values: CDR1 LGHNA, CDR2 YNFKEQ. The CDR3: CASSPGGTDTQYF. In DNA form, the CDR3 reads TGTGCCAGCAGCCCCGGGGGGACAGATACGCAGTATTTT.

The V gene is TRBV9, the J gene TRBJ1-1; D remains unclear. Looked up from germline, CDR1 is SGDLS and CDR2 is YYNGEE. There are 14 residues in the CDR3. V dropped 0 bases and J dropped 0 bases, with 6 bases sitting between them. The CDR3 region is CASSVAPVNTEAFF. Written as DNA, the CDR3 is TGTGCCAGCAGCGTAGCGCCGGTGAACACTGAAGCTTTCTTT. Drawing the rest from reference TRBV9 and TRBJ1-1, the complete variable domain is DSGVTQTPKHLITATGQRVTLRCSPRSGDLSVYWYQQSLDQGLQFLIQYYNGEERAKGNILERFSAQQFPDLHSELNLSSLELGDSALYFCASSVAPVNTEAFFGQGTRLTVV.

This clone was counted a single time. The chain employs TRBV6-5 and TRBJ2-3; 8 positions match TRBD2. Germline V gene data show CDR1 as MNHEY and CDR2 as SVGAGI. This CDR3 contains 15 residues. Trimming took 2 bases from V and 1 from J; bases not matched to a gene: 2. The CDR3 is CASSYRGGGTDTQYF. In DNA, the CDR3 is TGTGCCAGCAGTTACCGGGGGGGCGGCACAGATACGCAGTATTTT.

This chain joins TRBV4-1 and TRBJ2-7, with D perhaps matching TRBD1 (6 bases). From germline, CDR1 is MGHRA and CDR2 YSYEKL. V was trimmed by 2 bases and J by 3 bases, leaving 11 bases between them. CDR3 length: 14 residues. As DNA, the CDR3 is TGCGCCAGCAGCCAATACAAGGGGGTCTACGAGCAGTACTTC. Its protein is CASSQYKGVYEQYF.

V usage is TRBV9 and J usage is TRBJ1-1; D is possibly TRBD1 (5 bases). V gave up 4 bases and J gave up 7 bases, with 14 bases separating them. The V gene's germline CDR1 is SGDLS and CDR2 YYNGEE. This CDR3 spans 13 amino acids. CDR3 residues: CASSYDGASEAFF. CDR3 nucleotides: TGTGCCAGCAGCTACGATGGGGCCAGTGAAGCTTTCTTT. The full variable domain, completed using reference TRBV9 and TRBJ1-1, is DSGVTQTPKHLITATGQRVTLRCSPRSGDLSVYWYQQSLDQGLQFLIQYYNGEERAKGNILERFSAQQFPDLHSELNLSSLELGDSALYFCASSYDGASEAFFGQGTRLTVV.

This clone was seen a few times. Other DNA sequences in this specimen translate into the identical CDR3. Here the CDR3 DNA reads TGTGCCAGCAGTTTAGGTCAGGGCAATCAGCCCCAGCATTTT. It codes for CASSLGQGNQPQHF. The chain joins TRBV27 to TRBJ1-5; no clear D gene. Germline CDR1 is MNHEY and CDR2 is SMNVEV (reference sequence). The CDR3 loop spans 14 amino acids. Trimming cost V 2 bases and J 2 bases, with 7 bases left between them.

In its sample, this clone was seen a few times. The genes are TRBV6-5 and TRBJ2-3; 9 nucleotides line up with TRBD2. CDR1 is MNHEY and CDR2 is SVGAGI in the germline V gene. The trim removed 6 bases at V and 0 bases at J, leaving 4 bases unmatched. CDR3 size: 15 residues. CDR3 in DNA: TGTGCCAGCAGCGTAGCGGGGGTGAGCACAGATACGCAGTATTTT. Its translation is CASSVAGVSTDTQYF.

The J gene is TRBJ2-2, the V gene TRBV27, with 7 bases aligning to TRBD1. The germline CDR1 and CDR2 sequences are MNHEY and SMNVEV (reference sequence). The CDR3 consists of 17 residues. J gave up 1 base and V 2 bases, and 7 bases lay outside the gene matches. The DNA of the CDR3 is TGTGCCAGCAGTTTACTATCCGGGACAGTGAACACCGGGGAGCTGTTTTTT. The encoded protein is CASSLLSGTVNTGELFF.

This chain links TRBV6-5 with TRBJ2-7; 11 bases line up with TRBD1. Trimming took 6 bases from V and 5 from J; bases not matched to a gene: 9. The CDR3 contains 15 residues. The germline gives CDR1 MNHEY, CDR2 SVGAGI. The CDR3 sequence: CASRGGTGGKNEQYF. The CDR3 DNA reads TGTGCCAGCAGGGGAGGGACAGGGGGGAAAAACGAGCAGTACTTC.

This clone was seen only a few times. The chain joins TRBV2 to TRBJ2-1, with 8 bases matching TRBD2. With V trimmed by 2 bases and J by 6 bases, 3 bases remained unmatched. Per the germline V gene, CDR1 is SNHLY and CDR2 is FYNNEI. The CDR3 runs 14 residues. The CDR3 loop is CASSELAGTNEQFF. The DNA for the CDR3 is TGTGCCAGCAGTGAATTAGCGGGGACCAATGAGCAGTTCTTC.

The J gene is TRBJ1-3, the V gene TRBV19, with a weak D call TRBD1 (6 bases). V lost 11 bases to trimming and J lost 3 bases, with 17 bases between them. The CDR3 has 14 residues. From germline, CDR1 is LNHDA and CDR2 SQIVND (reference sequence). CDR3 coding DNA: TGTGCCTCCCGAGTAGGGGGTGGTGGAAACACCATATATTTT. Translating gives CASRVGGGGNTIYF.

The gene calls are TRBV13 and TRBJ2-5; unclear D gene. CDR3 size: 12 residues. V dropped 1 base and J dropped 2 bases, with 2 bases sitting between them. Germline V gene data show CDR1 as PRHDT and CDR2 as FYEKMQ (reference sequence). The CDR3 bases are TGTGCCAGCAGCTTAGTACAAGAGACCCAGTACTTC. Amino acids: CASSLVQETQYF.

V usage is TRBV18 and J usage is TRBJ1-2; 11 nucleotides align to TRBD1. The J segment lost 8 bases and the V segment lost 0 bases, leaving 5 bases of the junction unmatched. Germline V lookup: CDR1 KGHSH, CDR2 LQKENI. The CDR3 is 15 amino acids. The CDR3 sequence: CASSPPGQGGEGYTF. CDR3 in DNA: TGTGCCAGCTCACCACCGGGACAGGGGGGAGAAGGCTACACCTTC.

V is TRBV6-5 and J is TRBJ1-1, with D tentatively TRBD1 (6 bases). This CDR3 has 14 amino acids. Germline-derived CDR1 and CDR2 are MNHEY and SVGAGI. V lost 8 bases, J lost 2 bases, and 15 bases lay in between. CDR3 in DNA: TGTGCCAGCTCCTCGGGACATCTTAACACTGAAGCTTTCTTT. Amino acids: CASSSGHLNTEAFF.

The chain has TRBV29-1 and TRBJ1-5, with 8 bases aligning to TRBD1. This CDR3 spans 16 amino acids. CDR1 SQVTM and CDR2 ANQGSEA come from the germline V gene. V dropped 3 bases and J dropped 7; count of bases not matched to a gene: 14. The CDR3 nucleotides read TGCAGCGTTGACCTTCAAGACAGGGGAGCGGGACAGCCCCAGCATTTT. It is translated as CSVDLQDRGAGQPQHF.

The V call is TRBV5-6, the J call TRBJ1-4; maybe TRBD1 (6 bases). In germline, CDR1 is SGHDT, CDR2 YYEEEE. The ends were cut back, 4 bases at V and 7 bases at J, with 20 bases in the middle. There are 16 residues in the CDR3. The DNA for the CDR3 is TGTGCCAGCAGCCGGGAGGGGGGCCGGTTGGGTGAAAAACTGTTTTTT. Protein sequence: CASSREGGRLGEKLFF.

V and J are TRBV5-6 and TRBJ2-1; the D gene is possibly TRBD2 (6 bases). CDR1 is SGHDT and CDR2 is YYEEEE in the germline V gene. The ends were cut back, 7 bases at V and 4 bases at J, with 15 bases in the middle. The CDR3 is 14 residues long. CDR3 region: CASVEEGGYNEQFF. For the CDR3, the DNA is TGTGCCAGCGTCGAGGAGGGTGGGTACAATGAGCAGTTCTTC.

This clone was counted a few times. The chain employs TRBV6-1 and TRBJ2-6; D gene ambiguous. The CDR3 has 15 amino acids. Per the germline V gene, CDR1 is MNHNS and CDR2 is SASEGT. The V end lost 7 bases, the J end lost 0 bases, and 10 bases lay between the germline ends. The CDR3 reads CASKAQSSGANVLTF. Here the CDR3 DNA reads TGTGCCAGCAAGGCACAGTCCTCTGGGGCCAACGTCCTGACTTTC.

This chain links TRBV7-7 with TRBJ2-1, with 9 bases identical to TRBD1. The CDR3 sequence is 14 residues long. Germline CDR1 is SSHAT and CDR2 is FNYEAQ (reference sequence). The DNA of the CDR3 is TGTGCTAGCTCCCGCACAGGGGGCTCGGATGAGCAGTTCTTC. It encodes CASSRTGGSDEQFF.